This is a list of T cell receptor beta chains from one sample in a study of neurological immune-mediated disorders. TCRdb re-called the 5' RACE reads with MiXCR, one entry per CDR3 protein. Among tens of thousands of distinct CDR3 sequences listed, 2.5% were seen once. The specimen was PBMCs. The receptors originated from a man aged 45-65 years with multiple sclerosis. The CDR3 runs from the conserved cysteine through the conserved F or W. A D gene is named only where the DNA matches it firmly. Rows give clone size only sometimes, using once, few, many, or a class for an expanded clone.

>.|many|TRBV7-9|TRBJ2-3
CASSWVLATDTQYF
TGTGCCAGCAGCTGGGTTCTGGCAACAGATACGCAGTATTTT
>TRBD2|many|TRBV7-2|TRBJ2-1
CASSLPLAGGHNEQFF
TGTGCCAGCAGCTTGCCCTTAGCGGGGGGGCACAATGAGCAGTTCTTC
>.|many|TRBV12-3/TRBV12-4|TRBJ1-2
CASSLVGTGGYTF
TGTGCCAGCAGTTTGGTAGGGACGGGCGGCTACACCTTC
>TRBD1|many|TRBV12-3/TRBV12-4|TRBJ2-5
CASRSGTGLQETQYF
TGTGCCAGCAGATCGGGGACAGGACTCCAAGAGACCCAGTACTTC
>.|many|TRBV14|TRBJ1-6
CASSQGARNSPLHF
TGTGCCAGCAGCCAGGGGGCGCGGAATTCACCCCTCCACTTT
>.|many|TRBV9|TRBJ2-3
CASSVNSKSGLSTDTQYF
TGTGCCAGCAGCGTAAACTCTAAGTCGGGGCTCAGCACAGATACGCAGTATTTT
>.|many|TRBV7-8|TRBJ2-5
CASSFGVSETQYF
TGTGCCAGCAGCTTTGGGGTGTCAGAGACCCAGTACTTC
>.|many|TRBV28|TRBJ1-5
CASSIRQPQHF
TGTGCCAGCAGTATTAGGCAGCCCCAGCATTTT
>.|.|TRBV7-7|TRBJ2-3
CASSLAQTSTDTQYF
TGTGCCAGCAGCTTAGCACAGACTAGCACAGATACGCAGTATTTT
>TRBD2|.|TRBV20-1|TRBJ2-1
CSARDTGTSDYNEQFF
TGCAGTGCTAGAGATACTGGGACTAGCGATTACAATGAGCAGTTCTTC
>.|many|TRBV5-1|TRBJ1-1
CASSLWTVMNTEAFF
TGCGCCAGCAGCTTGTGGACGGTTATGAACACTGAAGCTTTCTTT
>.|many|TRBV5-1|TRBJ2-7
CASSLAQGSYEQYF
TGCGCCAGCAGCTTGGCGCAGGGATCCTACGAGCAGTACTTC
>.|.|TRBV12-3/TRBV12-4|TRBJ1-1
CASSIATDEAFF
TGTGCCAGCAGTATAGCAACAGACGAAGCTTTCTTT
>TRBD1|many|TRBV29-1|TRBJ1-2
CSVRTGNGYTF
TGCAGCGTTCGGACAGGGAATGGCTACACCTTC
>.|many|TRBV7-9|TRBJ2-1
CASSLKLAPYNEQFF
TGTGCCAGCAGCTTAAAGTTGGCTCCCTACAATGAGCAGTTCTTC
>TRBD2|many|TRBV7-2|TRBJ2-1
CASNSGGNYNEQFF
TGTGCCAGCAACAGCGGGGGCAACTACAATGAGCAGTTCTTC
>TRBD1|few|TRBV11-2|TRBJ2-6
CASSLGQGAKSGANVLTF
TGTGCCAGCAGCTTAGGCCAGGGGGCAAAGTCTGGGGCCAACGTCCTGACTTTC
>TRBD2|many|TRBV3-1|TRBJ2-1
CASSQFSGGANEQFF
TGTGCCAGCAGCCAGTTTAGCGGGGGGGCCAATGAGCAGTTCTTC
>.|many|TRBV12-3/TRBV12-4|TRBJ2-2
CASSTRGGAGELFF
TGTGCCAGCAGTACCAGGGGTGGTGCCGGGGAGCTGTTTTTT
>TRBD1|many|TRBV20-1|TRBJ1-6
CSARERGRDNSPLNF
TGCAGTGCTAGAGAAAGGGGGCGGGATAATTCACCCCTCAACTTT
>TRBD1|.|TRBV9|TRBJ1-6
CASSTGQGNSPLHF
TGTGCCAGCAGCACCGGACAGGGGAATTCACCCCTCCACTTT
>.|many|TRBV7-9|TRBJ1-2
CASSFERANYGYTF
TGTGCCAGCAGCTTTGAGAGGGCTAACTATGGCTACACCTTC
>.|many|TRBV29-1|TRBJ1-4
CSVSTGFLGLEKLFF
TGCAGCGTTTCAACAGGGTTTCTAGGTCTGGAAAAACTGTTTTTT
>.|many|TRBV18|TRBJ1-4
CASSPPRGSEKLFF
TGTGCCAGCTCACCACCGCGGGGGTCGGAAAAACTGTTTTTT
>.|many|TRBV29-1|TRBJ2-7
CSVEVQNQEQYF
TGCAGCGTTGAGGTACAGAACCAAGAGCAGTACTTC
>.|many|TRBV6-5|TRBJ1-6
CASSFSRGGGSPLHF
TGTGCCAGCAGTTTCAGCAGGGGTGGCGGTTCACCCCTCCACTTT
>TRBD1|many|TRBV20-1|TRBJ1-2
CSARDLDRGVSYYGYTF
TGCAGTGCTAGAGATCTGGACAGGGGGGTCTCGTACTATGGCTACACCTTC
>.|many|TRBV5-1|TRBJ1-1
CASSLVPGVFTEAFF
TGCGCCAGCAGCTTGGTACCAGGGGTCTTCACTGAAGCTTTCTTT
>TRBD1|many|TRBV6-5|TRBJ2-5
CASSFDRAGLETQYF
TGTGCCAGCAGTTTCGACAGGGCCGGTCTGGAGACCCAGTACTTC
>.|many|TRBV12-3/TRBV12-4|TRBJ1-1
CASSLWGDPTLNTEAFF
TGTGCCAGCAGTTTATGGGGGGACCCTACTTTGAACACTGAAGCTTTCTTT
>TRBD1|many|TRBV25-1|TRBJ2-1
CASKGYRGYNEQFF
TGTGCCAGCAAGGGCTACAGGGGCTACAATGAGCAGTTCTTC
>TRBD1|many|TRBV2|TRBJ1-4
CASSLRGQATNEKLFF
TGTGCCAGCAGCCTTAGGGGGCAAGCAACTAATGAAAAACTGTTTTTT
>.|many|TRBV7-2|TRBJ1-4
CASSPRKDEKLFF
TGTGCCAGCAGCCCCCGGAAGGATGAAAAACTGTTTTTT
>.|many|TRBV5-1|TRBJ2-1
CATTAAGRYNEQFF
TGCGCCACGACGGCCGCGGGGCGGTACAATGAGCAGTTCTTC
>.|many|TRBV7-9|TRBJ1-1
CASSSAGLGNTEAFF
TGTGCCAGCAGCTCGGCCGGACTCGGCAACACTGAAGCTTTCTTT
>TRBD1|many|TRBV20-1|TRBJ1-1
CSVSTGGTTEAFF
TGCAGTGTTTCGACAGGGGGTACCACTGAAGCTTTCTTT
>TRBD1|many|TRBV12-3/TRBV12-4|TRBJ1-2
CASSLDRVAYGYTF
TGTGCCAGCAGCCTAGACAGGGTGGCCTATGGCTACACCTTC
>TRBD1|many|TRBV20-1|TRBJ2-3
CSAPRDRDPDTQYF
TGCAGTGCCCCCAGGGACAGGGATCCAGATACGCAGTATTTT
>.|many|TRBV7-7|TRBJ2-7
CASSLVDGYEQYF
TGTGCTAGCAGCTTAGTTGATGGCTACGAGCAGTACTTC
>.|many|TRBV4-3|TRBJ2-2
CASSQDSSPGELFF
TGCGCCAGCAGCCAAGATTCTAGCCCCGGGGAGCTGTTTTTT
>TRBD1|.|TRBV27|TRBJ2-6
CASSPLQGARGANVLTF
TGTGCCAGCAGTCCTCTACAGGGGGCAAGGGGGGCCAACGTCCTGACTTTC
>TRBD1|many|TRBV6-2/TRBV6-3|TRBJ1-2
CASSGQGVGGYTF
TGTGCCAGCAGTGGACAGGGCGTCGGCGGCTACACCTTC
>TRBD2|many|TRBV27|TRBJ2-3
CASSSHLTSGGADTQYF
TGTGCCAGCAGTTCACACCTGACTAGCGGGGGTGCAGATACGCAGTATTTT
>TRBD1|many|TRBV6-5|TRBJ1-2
CASSYGTAFYGYTF
TGTGCCAGCAGTTACGGGACAGCATTCTATGGCTACACCTTC